Listed below are T cell receptor beta chains from one sample, sequenced in a study of T-cell reconstitution after alpha-beta-depleted transplantation in children. TCRdb recomputed calls from the PCR reads with MiXCR, one row per CDR3 protein. The repertoire holds more than 300,000 distinct CDR3 sequences, roughly 15% seen once, with around 43% in the top ten. This material consisted of PBMCs, mostly from graft donor cells, taken 360 days after TCRalphabeta/CD19-depleted stem cell transplant. Receptor source: a male patient between 2 and 15 years old who had a stem cell transplant for acute lymphoblastic leukemia, so the T cells may come from the graft donor. CDR3s include the opening cysteine and the closing phenylalanine or tryptophan. A D gene is named only where the DNA matches it firmly. Only some rows state a clone size, as once, few, many or a class for expanded clones.

V,size,D,J,CDR3,DNA
TRBV20-1,few,TRBD2,TRBJ2-6,CSAREYSGKRGANVLTF,TGCAGTGCTAGAGAGTATAGCGGGAAGAGAGGGGCCAACGTCCTGACTTTC
TRBV20-1,-,-,TRBJ2-2,CSAVITGELFF,TGCAGTGCTGTTATAACCGGGGAGCTGTTTTTT
TRBV20-1,-,TRBD2,TRBJ2-2,CSARDHLAGGPHTGELFF,TGCAGTGCTAGAGATCACCTAGCGGGAGGGCCGCACACCGGGGAGCTGTTTTTT
TRBV7-3,-,-,TRBJ1-5,CASSSDSNQPQHF,TGTGCCAGCAGCTCGGATAGCAATCAGCCCCAGCATTTT
TRBV12-3/TRBV12-4,-,-,TRBJ1-1,CASSYTGPATEAFF,TGTGCCAGCAGTTACACAGGGCCAGCCACTGAAGCTTTCTTT
TRBV5-1,few,-,TRBJ2-2,CASSRTTGNTGELFF,TGCGCCAGCAGCCGGACCACAGGAAACACCGGGGAGCTGTTTTTT
TRBV20-1,-,TRBD2,TRBJ2-1,CSAREGPGTSGSWSSYNEQFF,TGCAGTGCTAGAGAGGGCCCCGGGACTAGCGGGAGCTGGAGCTCCTACAATGAGCAGTTCTTC
TRBV6-5,-,TRBD1,TRBJ1-2,CASSYDRAGGYTF,TGTGCCAGCAGTTACGACAGGGCGGGAGGCTACACCTTC
TRBV12-3/TRBV12-4,-,-,TRBJ2-7,CASSPTPDWSYEQYF,TGTGCCAGCAGTCCCACCCCAGACTGGTCCTACGAGCAGTACTTC
TRBV28,-,TRBD2,TRBJ2-3,CASRWAGGPPDTQYF,TGTGCCAGCAGGTGGGCGGGAGGGCCGCCAGATACGCAGTATTTT
TRBV28,few,-,TRBJ1-5,CASSAETVVGRYSNQPQHF,TGTGCCAGCAGTGCCGAAACTGTGGTCGGGAGGTATAGCAATCAGCCCCAGCATTTT
TRBV18,-,-,TRBJ1-1,CASFDSPSDAYTEAFF,TGTGCCAGCTTCGATTCTCCCTCAGACGCCTACACTGAAGCTTTCTTT
TRBV4-3,few,-,TRBJ1-3,CASSQDQGPGNTIYF,TGCGCCAGCAGCCAAGATCAAGGGCCTGGAAACACCATATATTTT
TRBV5-1,-,-,TRBJ2-1,CASSPVRYNEQFF,TGCGCCAGCAGCCCTGTCCGATACAATGAGCAGTTCTTC
TRBV3-1,-,TRBD2,TRBJ2-5,CASSQGGTTRIYTETQYF,TGTGCCAGCAGCCAAGGGGGGACTACCAGAATATACACAGAGACCCAGTACTTC
TRBV11-1,-,-,TRBJ2-3,CASSTNPGDTQYF,TGTGCCAGCAGCACAAATCCCGGGGATACGCAGTATTTT
TRBV20-1,few,-,TRBJ2-7,CSGRALGGSTYEQYF,TGCAGTGGGAGGGCGTTGGGCGGGTCCACCTACGAGCAGTACTTC
TRBV11-2,few,-,TRBJ2-3,CASSSTPSSRPTDTQYF,TGTGCCAGCAGCTCGACCCCCTCTAGCCGGCCCACAGATACGCAGTATTTT
TRBV7-2,-,-,TRBJ1-3,CASSFTISGNTIYF,TGTGCCAGCAGCTTTACTATCTCTGGAAACACCATATATTTT
TRBV29-1,-,-,TRBJ2-7,CSVELTDTYEQYF,TGCAGCGTTGAACTGACAGACACCTACGAGCAGTACTTC
TRBV5-1,few,-,TRBJ2-3,CASIPQGRTDTQYF,TGCGCCAGCATCCCTCAGGGACGCACAGATACGCAGTATTTT
TRBV2,few,-,TRBJ2-1,CASSEARFYSAGEQFF,TGTGCCAGCAGTGAAGCTCGATTTTATAGCGCGGGTGAGCAGTTCTTC
TRBV12-3/TRBV12-4,-,TRBD1,TRBJ1-4,CTCSFRGVFGTVNEKLFF,TGTACCTGCAGTTTCCGGGGTGTATTCGGGACAGTTAATGAAAAACTGTTTTTT
TRBV5-1,few,TRBD2,TRBJ2-7,CASSDGRPSYEQYF,TGCGCCAGCAGCGACGGGAGGCCCTCCTACGAGCAGTACTTC
TRBV18,-,TRBD1,TRBJ2-7,CASSPDRGREQYF,TGTGCCAGCTCACCGGACAGGGGGCGCGAGCAGTACTTC
TRBV11-2,-,-,TRBJ2-5,CASSSGLAVGF,TGTGCCAGCAGCTCCGGATTGGCGGTGGGCTTC
TRBV6-1,few,-,TRBJ2-6,CAAREGAGANVLTF,TGTGCCGCCCGGGAAGGGGCTGGGGCCAACGTCCTGACTTTC
TRBV29-1,-,-,TRBJ2-7,CSVEYLDGAGYEQYF,TGCAGCGTTGAATACCTGGATGGGGCGGGCTACGAGCAGTACTTC